These T cell receptor beta chains were read from a single sample in a study of blood T cell repertoires in COVID-19. Repertoires were generated with immunoSEQ multiplex PCR, while TCRdb's copy carries only in-frame clones and drops some. The sample includes some 250,000 clones, approximately 80% seen only once; the top ten take approximately 2%. The sequenced material came from peripheral blood. The receptor set was obtained from a young man who had recovered from COVID-19. The CDR3 runs from the conserved cysteine through the conserved F or W.

v_gene,CDR3aa
TRBV5-1,CASSLEASGGGETQYF
TRBV5-1,CASSSVLVKPYEQYF
TRBV12-5,CASGLVRGDFRTDYGYTF
TRBV7-9,CASSLAGSNQPQHF
TRBV18,CASSPPGGSNEKLFF
TRBV10-1,CASSGSDTKETQYF
TRBV7-8,CASSFRLAGTDTQYF
TRBV11-3,CASSLGAQGAETQYF
TRBV5-1,CASSLGANEQFF
TRBV9,CASSVGQGRKATEAFF
TRBV7-9,CASSLTFQGSGELFF
TRBV3-1/TRBV3-2,CASSQGSGGGRHNEQFF
TRBV11-2,CASRVQANSPLHF
TRBV5-1,CASSLGYGSYNEQFF
TRBV12-3/TRBV12-4,CASSLTGNSPLHF
TRBV6-2/TRBV6-3,CASSPTGASPQYF
TRBV19,CASSSGQGSNQPQHF
TRBV14,CASSRYYEQYF
TRBV5-1,CASSRGGGSQETQYF
TRBV5-1,CASRWDRASNYGYTF
TRBV5-8,CASSLDRGAYGYTF
TRBV28,CASSLGLAGLTDTQYF
TRBV28,CASSITTGTGNTIYF
TRBV11-2,CASSKDSYSYEQYF
TRBV6-5,CASRRDFGVQYF
TRBV7-2,CASSLSQGAFEQYF
TRBV2,CARGRKRAGELFF
TRBV2,CASSNWTGPSGETQYF
TRBV10-3,CAISEGSYEQYF
TRBV4-1,CASSQEAGEQFF
TRBV2,CASSESNPLNTGELFF
TRBV10-3,CAISGPVNYGYTF
TRBV5-1,CASSLVVNTEAFF
TRBV25-1,CASGSANYYTEAFF
TRBV5-1,CASSQTWDRGFETQYF
TRBV27,CASSLNPRKVETQYF
TRBV5-6,CASSLGALAYEQYF
TRBV6-6,CASSHRSLTGGGETQYF
TRBV5-5,CASSLAGFSGNTIYF
TRBV10-2,CASAGTGLDTEAFF
TRBV11-2,CASSLDIGDRGNTIYF
TRBV10-2,CASSESYRGISTDTQYF
TRBV19,CASSVTLQDEQYF
TRBV4-2,CASKNVGQGQNGYTF
TRBV18,CASSPPGQGNEKLFF
TRBV2,CASSEGAHEQFF
TRBV19,CASRQGSGDTQYF
TRBV5-1,CASSLTGGLTDTQYF
TRBV7-9,CASSSPQGNIGTGELFF
TRBV20-1,CSASSGTADNEQFF
TRBV3-1/TRBV3-2,CASSQDRVGGQFF
TRBV28,CASSPRLPDTNTEAFF
TRBV5-6,CASSRDRIKRSSYEQYF
TRBV11-2,CASSYPGGGRNTDTQYF
TRBV27,CASSWQGGEYGYTF
TRBV6-1,CASSETWRQSSGYTF